The 15 T cell receptor beta chains below come from one sample, sequenced in a study of CD8 T cells in Susac syndrome. Reverse transcription of about 0.45 to 1 ug RNA was carried out with random hexamers. Each CDR3 protein is one row after TCRdb ran MiXCR on the immunoSEQ multiplex PCR reads. The sample shows 45,000 or so distinct CDR3 sequences, roughly 93% of them seen only once. The sample consisted of CD8+ T cells from PBMCs. These receptors were obtained from a human donor in good health.

V usage is TRBV29-1 and J usage is TRBJ2-7; no firm D call. The CDR3 spans 11 residues. Deletions cut 4 bases from V and 4 bases from J, with 8 bases between. Germline-derived CDR1 and CDR2 are SQVTM and ANQGSEA. The CDR3 spells CSVVREYEQYF. DNA of the CDR3: TGCAGCGTTGTTCGCGAGTACGAGCAGTACTTC.

The chain recombines TRBV28 with TRBJ2-7; 8 nucleotides match TRBD1. Germline loops: CDR1 MDHEN, CDR2 SYDVKM. With 6 bases clipped from V and 3 bases from J, the junction kept 10 bases outside the gene matches. The CDR3 contains 15 residues. Written as DNA, the CDR3 is TGTGCCAGCAGCCCAGGGGGCGATCCCGGCTACGAGCAGTACTTC. Translated, it gives CASSPGGDPGYEQYF.

The rearrangement joins TRBV20-1 to TRBJ2-3; D gene unclear. The CDR3 sequence is 14 residues long. The V gene lost 0 bases and the J gene lost 2 bases, with 9 bases spanning the gap. CDR1 and CDR2 (germline): DFQATT, SNEGSKA (reference sequence). The CDR3 reads CSARDLATTDTQYF. The CDR3 DNA sequence: TGCAGTGCTAGAGATTTGGCAACCACAGATACGCAGTATTTT.

The V and J genes are TRBV5-4 and TRBJ2-1, with D unresolved. The CDR3 consists of 12 residues. Trimming pared 4 bases from V and 6 bases from J, leaving 8 bases between. The germline gives CDR1 SGHNT, CDR2 YYREEE (reference sequence). The CDR3 loop is CASSNSPNEQFF. CDR3 in DNA: TGTGCCAGCAGCAACTCACCCAATGAGCAGTTCTTC.

The V and J genes are TRBV7-2 and TRBJ2-7, with D perhaps TRBD2 (6 bases). The germline gives CDR1 SGHTA, CDR2 FQGNSA. V shed 0 bases and J shed 3 bases, with 9 bases lying between them. This CDR3 region has 14 residues. The CDR3 loop reads CASSLAGDFYEQYF. As DNA, the CDR3 is TGTGCCAGCAGCTTAGCGGGGGACTTCTACGAGCAGTACTTC.

J is TRBJ2-2 and V is TRBV29-1; perhaps TRBD1 as D (5 bases). V lost 2 bases and J 4 bases, leaving 11 bases between the germline ends. The V gene's germline CDR1 is SQVTM and CDR2 ANQGSEA. CDR3 length equals 14 residues. The CDR3 loop is CSVEWGRATGELFF. The CDR3 nucleotides are TGCAGCGTTGAATGGGGCAGGGCCACCGGGGAGCTGTTTTTT.

V usage is TRBV7-2 and J usage is TRBJ1-3; D is perhaps TRBD1 (5 bases). Germline lookup yields CDR1 SGHTA and CDR2 FQGNSA. V was clipped by 3 bases and J by 0 bases, with 6 bases between them. The length of the CDR3 is 14 residues. CDR3 sequence: CTSSLGTSGNTIYF. For the CDR3, the DNA is TGTACCAGCAGCTTGGGGACCTCTGGAAACACCATATATTTT.

The V gene is TRBV10-3, the J gene TRBJ2-2; 16 nucleotides line up with TRBD2. This CDR3 spans 16 amino acids. Per germline, CDR1 ENHRY and CDR2 SYGVKD. Trimming cost V 10 bases and J 3 bases; bases outside gene matches: 5. The CDR3 here is CATLGLAGGDTGELFF. The CDR3 DNA is TGTGCCACCCTGGGACTAGCGGGAGGGGACACCGGGGAGCTGTTTTTT.

The chain carries TRBV27 and TRBJ1-1; D gene uncertain. Germline values: CDR1 MNHEY, CDR2 SMNVEV (reference sequence). The length of the CDR3 is 12 residues. Trimming took off 6 bases at V and 5 bases at J, with 10 bases between the two ends. CDR3 bases: TGTGCCAGCAGACCCCCTGGGACTGAAGCTTTCTTT. Protein sequence: CASRPPGTEAFF.

The V gene is TRBV5-1, the J gene TRBJ1-2, with D tentatively TRBD1 (6 bases). The germline gives CDR1 SGHRS, CDR2 YFSETQ. This CDR3 spans 17 amino acids. Trimming stripped 0 bases from V and 6 bases from J, with 21 bases between. CDR3 loop: CASSLGGRGPLVHGYTF. The CDR3 nucleotides are TGCGCCAGCAGCTTGGGGGGACGGGGGCCTTTGGTTCATGGCTACACCTTC. Full variable domain (outside the CDR3, taken from reference TRBV5-1 and TRBJ1-2): KAGVTQTPRYLIKTRGQQVTLSCSPISGHRSVSWYQQTPGQGLQFLFEYFSETQRNKGNFPGRFSGRQFSNSRSEMNVSTLELGDSALYLCASSLGGRGPLVHGYTFGSGTRLTVV.

This sequence joins TRBV11-1 and TRBJ2-4; 8 nucleotides line up with TRBD1. Germline V gene sequence: CDR1 SGHAT, CDR2 FQDESV (reference sequence). The CDR3 sequence is 17 residues long. The V and J ends lost 6 bases and 1 base, in that order; junction bases with no gene match: 11. The CDR3 region is CASSPAPRGQAKNIQYF. Here the CDR3 DNA reads TGTGCCAGCAGTCCGGCCCCCAGGGGGCAGGCCAAAAACATTCAGTACTTC.

The genes are TRBV13 and TRBJ2-7, with 8 bases aligning to TRBD1. Germline V gene sequence: CDR1 PRHDT, CDR2 FYEKMQ (reference sequence). The CDR3 sequence is 14 residues long. V lost 0 bases and J lost 6; bases outside the gene matches: 4. The CDR3 reads CASSLGVRGLEQYF. The CDR3 DNA follows: TGTGCCAGCAGCTTAGGTGTCAGGGGGCTCGAGCAGTACTTC.

This chain connects TRBV7-9 to TRBJ1-1, with unresolved D. V lost 2 bases to trimming and J lost 3 bases, with 10 bases between them. This CDR3 contains 14 residues. Germline lookup yields CDR1 SEHNR and CDR2 FQNEAQ (reference sequence). CDR3 coding DNA: TGTGCCAGCAGCTTAATAGAACCGGACACTGAAGCTTTCTTT. Translation gives CASSLIEPDTEAFF.

The V gene is TRBV28, the J gene TRBJ2-1; D may be TRBD2 (6 bases). Germline V CDR1 and CDR2: MDHEN, SYDVKM. CDR3 length equals 13 residues. The germline V and J ends were trimmed by 5 bases and 8 bases, with 13 bases remaining between them. CDR3 DNA: TGTGCCAGCAGTGTGGGACTGATGGATGAGCAGTTCTTC. Translation gives CASSVGLMDEQFF.

This clonotype was seen just once. This chain joins TRBV3-1 and TRBJ1-2, with 9 bases identical to TRBD1. V trimming: 1 base; J trimming: 7 bases; junction bases outside the gene matches: 4. The CDR3 has 14 residues. The V gene's germline CDR1 is LGHDT and CDR2 YNNKEL (reference sequence). This CDR3 reads CASSQAQGAGGYTF. The CDR3, as DNA: TGTGCCAGCAGCCAAGCACAGGGGGCGGGTGGCTACACCTTC.